The rows below give T cell receptor beta chains drawn from one sample of a study of cytomegalovirus exposure and HLA in healthy donors. The repertoire was sequenced with immunoSEQ multiplex PCR; TCRdb's copy has only in-frame clones and lacks some. This table has 200,000 to 250,000 clones, around 89% appearing once. The sequencing sample was made of PBMCs. The receptors stem from a woman aged 18-35 years in good health and CMV-seronegative. Each CDR3 is given with its conserved first and last residue. A D gene is named only where the DNA matches it firmly. Clone size, where shown, is once, few, many, or a class for clones that have expanded.

clone_size: -
j_call: TRBJ2-1
d_call: -
v_call: TRBV5-1
cdr3_aa: CASSLRGGSSYNEQFF
cdr3_nt: TGCGCCAGCAGCTTGAGAGGCGGTAGCTCCTACAATGAGCAGTTCTTC

clone_size: -
j_call: TRBJ1-2
d_call: -
v_call: TRBV6-6
cdr3_aa: CASNNLDYGYTF
cdr3_nt: TGTGCCAGCAACAACCTGGACTATGGCTACACCTTC

clone_size: -
j_call: TRBJ2-7
d_call: -
v_call: TRBV9
cdr3_aa: CASSIGYAEQYF
cdr3_nt: TGTGCCAGCAGCATCGGGTACGCCGAGCAGTACTTC

clone_size: -
j_call: TRBJ1-1
d_call: TRBD1
v_call: TRBV7-9
cdr3_aa: CASSPGTEEAFF
cdr3_nt: TGTGCCAGCAGCCCCGGGACAGAGGAAGCTTTCTTT

clone_size: -
j_call: TRBJ2-1
d_call: TRBD2
v_call: TRBV7-2
cdr3_aa: CASSLVAGILGDEQFF
cdr3_nt: TGTGCCAGCAGCTTAGTAGCGGGGATCCTCGGGGATGAGCAGTTCTTC

clone_size: -
j_call: TRBJ1-1
d_call: -
v_call: TRBV9
cdr3_aa: CASSVLGVEAFF
cdr3_nt: TGTGCCAGCAGCGTCCTGGGAGTTGAAGCTTTCTTT

clone_size: -
j_call: TRBJ1-2
d_call: -
v_call: TRBV18
cdr3_aa: CASSPRLDSGQFNGYTF
cdr3_nt: TGTGCCAGCTCACCACGTCTGGACAGCGGCCAATTTAATGGCTACACCTTC

clone_size: once
j_call: TRBJ2-7
d_call: -
v_call: TRBV4-1
cdr3_aa: CASSQPDSLGAAYEQYF
cdr3_nt: TGCGCCAGCAGCCAACCGGACAGCTTGGGGGCGGCTTACGAGCAGTACTTC

clone_size: -
j_call: TRBJ2-1
d_call: TRBD2
v_call: TRBV7-6
cdr3_aa: CASSSAFLLAGRHNEQFF
cdr3_nt: TGTGCCAGCAGCTCCGCATTCCTTCTAGCGGGCCGACACAATGAGCAGTTCTTC

clone_size: -
j_call: TRBJ1-1
d_call: -
v_call: TRBV2
cdr3_aa: CASSEYYSGTEAFF
cdr3_nt: TGTGCCAGCAGTGAATATTATTCGGGGACTGAAGCTTTCTTT

clone_size: once
j_call: TRBJ1-3
d_call: TRBD1
v_call: TRBV2
cdr3_aa: CASRGGDRVPSGNTIYF
cdr3_nt: TGTGCCAGCAGGGGTGGAGACAGGGTTCCCTCTGGAAACACCATATATTTT

clone_size: -
j_call: TRBJ2-2
d_call: -
v_call: TRBV7-9
cdr3_aa: CASSLSPPSTGELFF
cdr3_nt: TGTGCCAGCAGCTTATCCCCCCCGTCCACCGGGGAGCTGTTTTTT

clone_size: -
j_call: TRBJ1-2
d_call: TRBD1
v_call: TRBV11-2
cdr3_aa: CASSLSTGDGYTF
cdr3_nt: TGTGCCAGCAGCTTATCGACAGGGGACGGCTACACCTTC

clone_size: -
j_call: TRBJ2-5
d_call: -
v_call: TRBV2
cdr3_aa: CASKQGGTGETQYF
cdr3_nt: TGTGCCAGCAAACAAGGGGGTACCGGGGAGACCCAGTACTTC